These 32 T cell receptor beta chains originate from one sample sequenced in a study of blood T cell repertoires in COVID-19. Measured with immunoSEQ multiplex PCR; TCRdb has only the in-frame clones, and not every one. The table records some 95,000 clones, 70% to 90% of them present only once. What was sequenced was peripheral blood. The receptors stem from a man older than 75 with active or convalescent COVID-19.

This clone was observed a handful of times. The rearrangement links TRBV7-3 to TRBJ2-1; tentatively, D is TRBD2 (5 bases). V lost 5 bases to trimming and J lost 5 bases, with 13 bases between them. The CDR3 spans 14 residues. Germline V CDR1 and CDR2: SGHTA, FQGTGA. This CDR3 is CASSPTSSHNEQFF. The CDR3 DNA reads TGTGCCAGCAGCCCAACTAGTTCCCACAATGAGCAGTTCTTC.

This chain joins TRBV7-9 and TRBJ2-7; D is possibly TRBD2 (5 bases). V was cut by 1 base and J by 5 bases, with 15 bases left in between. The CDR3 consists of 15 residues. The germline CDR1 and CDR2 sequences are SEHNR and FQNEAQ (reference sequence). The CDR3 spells CASSLVVGSPHEQYF. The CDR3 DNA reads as TGTGCCAGCAGCTTAGTCGTGGGGAGCCCCCACGAGCAGTACTTC. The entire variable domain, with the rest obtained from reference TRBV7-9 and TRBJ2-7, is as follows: DTGVSQNPRHKITKRGQNVTFRCDPISEHNRLYWYRQTLGQGPEFLTYFQNEAQLEKSRLLSDRFSAERPKGSFSTLEIQRTEQGDSAMYLCASSLVVGSPHEQYFGPGTRLTVT.

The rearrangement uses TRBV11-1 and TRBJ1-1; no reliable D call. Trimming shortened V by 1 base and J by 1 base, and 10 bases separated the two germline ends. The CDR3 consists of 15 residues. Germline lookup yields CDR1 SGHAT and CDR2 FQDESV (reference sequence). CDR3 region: CASSLVGLPNTEAFF. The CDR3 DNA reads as TGTGCCAGCAGCTTAGTCGGACTGCCGAACACTGAAGCTTTCTTT.

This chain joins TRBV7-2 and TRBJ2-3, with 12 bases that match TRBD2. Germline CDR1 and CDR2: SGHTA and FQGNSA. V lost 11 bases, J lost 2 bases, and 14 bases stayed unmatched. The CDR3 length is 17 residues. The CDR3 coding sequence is TGTGCCGGGAGCTTCCTAGCGGGAGGGTTGGTCACAGATACGCAGTATTTT. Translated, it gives CAGSFLAGGLVTDTQYF.

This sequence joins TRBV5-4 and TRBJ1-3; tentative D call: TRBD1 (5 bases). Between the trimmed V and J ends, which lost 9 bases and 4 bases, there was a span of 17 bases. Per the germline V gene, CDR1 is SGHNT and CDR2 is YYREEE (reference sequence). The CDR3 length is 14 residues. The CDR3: CAMGNRKGGNTIYF. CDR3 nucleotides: TGTGCCATGGGCAACAGGAAGGGGGGAAACACCATATATTTT.

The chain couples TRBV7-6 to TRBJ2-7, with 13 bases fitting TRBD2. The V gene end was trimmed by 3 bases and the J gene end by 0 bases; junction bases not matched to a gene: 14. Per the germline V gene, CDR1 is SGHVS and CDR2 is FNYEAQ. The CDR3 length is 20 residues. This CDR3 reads CASSLGGGGLAGVSSYEQYF. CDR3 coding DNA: TGTGCCAGCAGCTTGGGGGGCGGAGGACTAGCGGGGGTCAGCTCCTACGAGCAGTACTTC.

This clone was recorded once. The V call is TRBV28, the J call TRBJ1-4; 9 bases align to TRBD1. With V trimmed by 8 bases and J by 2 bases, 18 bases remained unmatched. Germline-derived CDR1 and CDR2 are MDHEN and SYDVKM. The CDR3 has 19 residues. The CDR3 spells CASVMARGGQGWTNEKLFF. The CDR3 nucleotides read TGTGCCAGCGTTATGGCCAGGGGGGGACAGGGTTGGACTAATGAAAAACTGTTTTTT.

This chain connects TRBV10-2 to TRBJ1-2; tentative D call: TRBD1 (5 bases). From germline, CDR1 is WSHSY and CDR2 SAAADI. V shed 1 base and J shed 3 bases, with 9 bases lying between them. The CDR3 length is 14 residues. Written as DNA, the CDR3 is TGCGCCAGCAGTGAGTGGGGCAAGGACTATGGCTACACCTTC. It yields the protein CASSEWGKDYGYTF.

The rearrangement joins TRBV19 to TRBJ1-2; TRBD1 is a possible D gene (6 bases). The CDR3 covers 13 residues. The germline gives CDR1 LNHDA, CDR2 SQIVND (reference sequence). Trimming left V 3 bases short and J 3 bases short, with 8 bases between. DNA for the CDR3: TGTGCCAGTAGTATTGACAGGCACTATGGCTACACCTTC. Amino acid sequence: CASSIDRHYGYTF.

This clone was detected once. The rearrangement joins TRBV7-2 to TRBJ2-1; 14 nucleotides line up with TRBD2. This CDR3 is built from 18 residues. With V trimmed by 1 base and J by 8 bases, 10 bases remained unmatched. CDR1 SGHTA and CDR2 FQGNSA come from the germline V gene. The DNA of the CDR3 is TGTGCCAGCAGCTTAGGGGGGACTAGCGGGAGAGCGCGGGATGAGCAGTTCTTC. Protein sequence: CASSLGGTSGRARDEQFF.

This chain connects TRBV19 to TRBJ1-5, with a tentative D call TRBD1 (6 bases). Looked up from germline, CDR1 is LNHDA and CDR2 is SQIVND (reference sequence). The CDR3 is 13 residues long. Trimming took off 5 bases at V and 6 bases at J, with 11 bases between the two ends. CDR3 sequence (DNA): TGTGCCAGTAGTCACAGGGTCGGTCAGCCCCAGCATTTT. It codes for CASSHRVGQPQHF.

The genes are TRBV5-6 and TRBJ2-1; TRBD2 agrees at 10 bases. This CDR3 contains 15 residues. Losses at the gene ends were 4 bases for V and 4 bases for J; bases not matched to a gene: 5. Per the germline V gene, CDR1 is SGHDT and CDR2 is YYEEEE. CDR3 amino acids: CASSLGLASYNEQFF. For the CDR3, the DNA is TGTGCCAGCAGCCTGGGACTAGCGTCATACAATGAGCAGTTCTTC.

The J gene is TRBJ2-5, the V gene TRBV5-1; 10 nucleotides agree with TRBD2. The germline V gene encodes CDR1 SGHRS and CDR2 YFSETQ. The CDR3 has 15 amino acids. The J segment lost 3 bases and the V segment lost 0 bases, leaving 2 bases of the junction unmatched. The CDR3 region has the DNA TGCGCCAGCAGCTTGGCCGGGACTAGCGAAGAGACCCAGTACTTC. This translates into CASSLAGTSEETQYF.

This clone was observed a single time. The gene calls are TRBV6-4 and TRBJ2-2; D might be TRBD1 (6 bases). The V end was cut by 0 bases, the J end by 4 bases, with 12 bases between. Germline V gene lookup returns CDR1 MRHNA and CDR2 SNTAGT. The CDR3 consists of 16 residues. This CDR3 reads CASSDSRLGGTGELFF. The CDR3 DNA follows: TGTGCCAGCAGTGACTCGAGGCTAGGGGGCACCGGGGAGCTGTTTTTT.

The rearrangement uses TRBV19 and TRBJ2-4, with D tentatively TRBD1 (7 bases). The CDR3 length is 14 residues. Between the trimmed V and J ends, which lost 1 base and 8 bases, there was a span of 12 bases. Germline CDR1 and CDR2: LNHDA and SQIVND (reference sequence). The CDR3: CASSIVARGDIQYF. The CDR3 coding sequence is TGTGCCAGTAGTATAGTGGCCAGGGGGGACATTCAGTACTTC.

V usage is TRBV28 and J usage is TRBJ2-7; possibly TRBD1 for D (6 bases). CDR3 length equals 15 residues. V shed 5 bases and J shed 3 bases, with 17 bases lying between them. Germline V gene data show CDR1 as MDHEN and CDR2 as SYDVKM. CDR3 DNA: TGTGCCAGCAGTCCCGGGTGGGGGACACACTACGAGCAGTACTTC. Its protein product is CASSPGWGTHYEQYF.

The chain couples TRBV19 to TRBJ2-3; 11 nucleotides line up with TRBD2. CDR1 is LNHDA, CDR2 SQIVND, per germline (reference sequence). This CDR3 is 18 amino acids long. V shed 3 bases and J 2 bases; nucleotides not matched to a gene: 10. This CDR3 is CASSIATSGRGATDTQYF. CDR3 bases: TGTGCCAGTAGTATTGCCACTAGCGGGAGAGGGGCCACAGATACGCAGTATTTT.

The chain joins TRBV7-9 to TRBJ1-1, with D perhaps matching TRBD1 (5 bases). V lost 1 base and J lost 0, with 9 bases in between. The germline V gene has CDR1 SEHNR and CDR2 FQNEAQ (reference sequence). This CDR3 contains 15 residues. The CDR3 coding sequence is TGTGCCAGCAGCTTAGGAGCAGGGATGAACACTGAAGCTTTCTTT. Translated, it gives CASSLGAGMNTEAFF.

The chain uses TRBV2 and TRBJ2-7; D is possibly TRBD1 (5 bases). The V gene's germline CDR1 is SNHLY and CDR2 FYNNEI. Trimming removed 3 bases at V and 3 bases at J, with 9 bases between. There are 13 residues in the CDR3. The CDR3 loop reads CASSDDSFYEQYF. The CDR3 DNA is TGTGCCAGCAGTGATGACAGTTTCTACGAGCAGTACTTC.

The CDR3 nucleotides are TGTGCCAGCTCACCACCCCCCGGGACTAGCACATCTGGGGCCAACGTCCTGACTTTC. Residues: CASSPPPGTSTSGANVLTF. V is TRBV18 and J is TRBJ2-6; 9 positions agree with TRBD2. V shed 0 bases, J shed 1 base, and the junction held 7 bases outside the gene matches. Germline lookup yields CDR1 KGHSH and CDR2 LQKENI. The CDR3 runs 19 residues.

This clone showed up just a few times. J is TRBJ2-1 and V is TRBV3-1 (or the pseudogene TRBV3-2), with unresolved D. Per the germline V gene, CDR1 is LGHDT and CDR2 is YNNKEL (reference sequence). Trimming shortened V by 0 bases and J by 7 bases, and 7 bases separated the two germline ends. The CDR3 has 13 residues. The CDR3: CASSQDLKNEQFF. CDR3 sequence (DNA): TGTGCCAGCAGCCAAGATCTTAAAAATGAGCAGTTCTTC.

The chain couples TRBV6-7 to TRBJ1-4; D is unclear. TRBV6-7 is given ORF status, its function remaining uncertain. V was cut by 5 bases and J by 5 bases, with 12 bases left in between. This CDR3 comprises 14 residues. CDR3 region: CASSHTYRNEKLFF. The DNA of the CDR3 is TGTGCCAGCAGTCACACCTACAGAAATGAAAAACTGTTTTTT.

The CDR3 region is CASSQIAGASRETQYF. The DNA for the CDR3 is TGCGCCAGCAGCCAAATAGCGGGAGCGAGTCGGGAGACCCAGTACTTC. The genes are TRBV5-1 and TRBJ2-5, with 9 bases identical to TRBD2. Germline CDR1 reads SGHRS; CDR2 reads YFSETQ. J was trimmed by 5 bases and V by 4 bases; bases with no gene match: 12. This CDR3 is 16 amino acids long.

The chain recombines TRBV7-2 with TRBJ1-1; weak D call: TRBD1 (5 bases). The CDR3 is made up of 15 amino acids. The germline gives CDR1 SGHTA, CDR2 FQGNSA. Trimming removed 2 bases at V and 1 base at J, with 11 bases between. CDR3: CASSLTGGENTEAFF. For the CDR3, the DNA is TGTGCCAGCAGCTTAACCGGAGGGGAGAACACTGAAGCTTTCTTT.

The CDR3 coding sequence is TGTGCCACCCAAACCCAACAGGGCTATAATTCACCCCTCCACTTT. This translates into CATQTQQGYNSPLHF. The gene calls are TRBV7-2 and TRBJ1-6; possibly TRBD1 for D (6 bases). Trimming removed 10 bases from V and 3 bases from J, with 16 bases in between. This CDR3 spans 15 amino acids. Germline V CDR1 and CDR2: SGHTA, FQGNSA.

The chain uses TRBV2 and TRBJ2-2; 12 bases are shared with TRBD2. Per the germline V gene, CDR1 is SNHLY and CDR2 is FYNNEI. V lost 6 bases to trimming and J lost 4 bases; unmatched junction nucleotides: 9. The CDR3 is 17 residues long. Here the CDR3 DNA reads TGTGCCAGCAGGGACCCCCGACTAGCGGGAGCCACCGGGGAGCTGTTTTTT. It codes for CASRDPRLAGATGELFF. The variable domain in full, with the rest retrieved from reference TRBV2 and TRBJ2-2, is EPEVTQTPSHQVTQMGQEVILRCVPISNHLYFYWYRQILGQKVEFLVSFYNNEISEKSEIFDDQFSVERPDGSNFTLKIRSTKLEDSAMYFCASRDPRLAGATGELFFGEGSRLTVL.

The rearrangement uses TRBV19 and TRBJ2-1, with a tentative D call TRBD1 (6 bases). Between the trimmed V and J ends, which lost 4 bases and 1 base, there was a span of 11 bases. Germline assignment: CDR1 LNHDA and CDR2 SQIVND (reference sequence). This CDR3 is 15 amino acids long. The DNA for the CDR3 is TGTGCCAGTAGTAATGGGGGCGGATCCTACAATGAGCAGTTCTTC. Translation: CASSNGGGSYNEQFF.

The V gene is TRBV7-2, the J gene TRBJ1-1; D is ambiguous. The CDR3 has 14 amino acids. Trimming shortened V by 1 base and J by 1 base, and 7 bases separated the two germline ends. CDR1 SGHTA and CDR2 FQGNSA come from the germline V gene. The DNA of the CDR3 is TGTGCCAGCAGCTTAGGGCAAACGAACACTGAAGCTTTCTTT. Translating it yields CASSLGQTNTEAFF.

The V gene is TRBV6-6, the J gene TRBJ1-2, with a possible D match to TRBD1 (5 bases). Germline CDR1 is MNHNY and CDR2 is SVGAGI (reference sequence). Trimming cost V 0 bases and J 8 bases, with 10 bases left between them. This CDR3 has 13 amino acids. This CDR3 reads CASSYSVGVGYTF. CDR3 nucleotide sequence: TGTGCCAGCAGTTACTCCGTAGGGGTGGGCTACACCTTC.

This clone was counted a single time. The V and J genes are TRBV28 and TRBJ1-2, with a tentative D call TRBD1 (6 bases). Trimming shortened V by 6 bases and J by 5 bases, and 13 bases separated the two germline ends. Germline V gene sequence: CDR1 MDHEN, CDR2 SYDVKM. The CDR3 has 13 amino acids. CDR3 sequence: CASSRGQQYGYTF. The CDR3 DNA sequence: TGTGCCAGCAGCCGAGGACAGCAGTATGGCTACACCTTC.

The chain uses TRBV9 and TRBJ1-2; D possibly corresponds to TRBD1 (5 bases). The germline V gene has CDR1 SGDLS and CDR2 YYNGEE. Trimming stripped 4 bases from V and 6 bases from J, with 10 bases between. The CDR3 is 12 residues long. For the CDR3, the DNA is TGTGCCAGCAGCTTCCCGGGGGATGGCTACACCTTC. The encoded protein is CASSFPGDGYTF.

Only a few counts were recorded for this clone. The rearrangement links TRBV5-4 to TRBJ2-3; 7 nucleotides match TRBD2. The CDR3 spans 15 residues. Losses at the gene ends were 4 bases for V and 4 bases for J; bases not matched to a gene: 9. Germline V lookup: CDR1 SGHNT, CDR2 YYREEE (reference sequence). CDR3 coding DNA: TGTGCCAGCAGCCCTAAGGGAGGGCATTCAGATACGCAGTATTTT. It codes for CASSPKGGHSDTQYF.